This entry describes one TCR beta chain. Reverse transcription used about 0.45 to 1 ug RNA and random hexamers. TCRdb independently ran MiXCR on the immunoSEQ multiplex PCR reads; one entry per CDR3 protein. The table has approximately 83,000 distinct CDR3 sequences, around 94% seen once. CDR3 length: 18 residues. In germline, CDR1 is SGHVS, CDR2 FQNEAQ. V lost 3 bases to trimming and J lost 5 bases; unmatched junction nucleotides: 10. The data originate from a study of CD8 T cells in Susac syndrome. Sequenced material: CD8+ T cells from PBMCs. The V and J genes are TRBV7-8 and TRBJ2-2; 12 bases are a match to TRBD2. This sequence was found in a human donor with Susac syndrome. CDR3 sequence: CASSFGLAGLKTTGELFF. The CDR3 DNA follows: TGTGCCAGCAGCTTCGGACTAGCGGGACTTAAAACTACCGGGGAGCTGTTTTTT.